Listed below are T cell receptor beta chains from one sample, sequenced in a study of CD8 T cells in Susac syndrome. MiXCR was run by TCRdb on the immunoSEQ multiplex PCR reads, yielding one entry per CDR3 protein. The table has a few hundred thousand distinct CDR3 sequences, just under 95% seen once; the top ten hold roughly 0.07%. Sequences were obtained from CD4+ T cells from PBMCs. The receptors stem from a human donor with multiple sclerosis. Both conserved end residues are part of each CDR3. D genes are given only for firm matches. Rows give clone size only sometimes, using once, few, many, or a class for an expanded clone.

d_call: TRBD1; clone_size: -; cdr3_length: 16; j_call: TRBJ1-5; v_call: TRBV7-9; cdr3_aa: CASSSIRQGSNQPQHF; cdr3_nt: TGTGCCAGCAGCTCCATCCGACAGGGGAGCAATCAGCCCCAGCATTTT
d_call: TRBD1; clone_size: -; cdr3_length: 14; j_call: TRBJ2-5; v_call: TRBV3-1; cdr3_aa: CASSYGTGQETQYF; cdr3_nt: TGTGCCAGCAGCTATGGGACAGGGCAAGAGACCCAGTACTTC
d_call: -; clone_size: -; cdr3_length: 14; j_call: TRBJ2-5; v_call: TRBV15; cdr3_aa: CATSRADLQETQYF; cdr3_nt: TGTGCCACCAGCAGGGCGGATCTACAAGAGACCCAGTACTTC
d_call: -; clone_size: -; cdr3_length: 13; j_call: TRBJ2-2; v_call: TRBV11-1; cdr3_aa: CASSLVPNGELFF; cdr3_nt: TGTGCCAGCAGCTTAGTACCGAACGGGGAGCTGTTTTTT
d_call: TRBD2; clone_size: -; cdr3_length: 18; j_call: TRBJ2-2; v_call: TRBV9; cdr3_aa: CASSVDSGSSPGTGELFF; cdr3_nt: TGTGCCAGCAGCGTAGACAGCGGGAGTTCCCCGGGGACCGGGGAGCTGTTTTTT
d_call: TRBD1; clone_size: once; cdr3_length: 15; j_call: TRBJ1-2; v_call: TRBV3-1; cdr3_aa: CASSQGTGGLYGYTF; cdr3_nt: TGTGCCAGCAGCCAAGGGACAGGGGGTCTCTATGGCTACACCTTC
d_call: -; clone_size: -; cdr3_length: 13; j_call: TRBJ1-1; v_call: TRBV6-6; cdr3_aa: CASNPTEPGRAFF; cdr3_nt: TGTGCCAGCAACCCGACGGAACCGGGACGAGCTTTCTTT
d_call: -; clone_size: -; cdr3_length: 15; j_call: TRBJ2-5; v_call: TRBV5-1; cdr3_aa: CASSQTGTPQETQYF; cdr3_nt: TGCGCCAGCAGCCAAACCGGGACCCCTCAAGAGACCCAGTACTTC
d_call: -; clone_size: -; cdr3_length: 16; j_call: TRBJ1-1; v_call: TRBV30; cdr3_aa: CAWLSRGISYRSEAFF; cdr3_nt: TGTGCCTGGTTATCCAGGGGCATCTCCTATCGCAGTGAAGCTTTCTTT
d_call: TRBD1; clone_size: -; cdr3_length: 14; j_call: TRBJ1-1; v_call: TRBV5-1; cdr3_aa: CASSKGQVNTEAFF; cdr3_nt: TGCGCCAGCAGCAAGGGACAGGTGAACACTGAAGCTTTCTTT
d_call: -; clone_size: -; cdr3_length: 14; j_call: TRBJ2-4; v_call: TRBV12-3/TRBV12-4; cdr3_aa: CASRDLVAKNIQYF; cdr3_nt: TGTGCCAGCAGGGACCTGGTGGCCAAAAACATTCAGTACTTC
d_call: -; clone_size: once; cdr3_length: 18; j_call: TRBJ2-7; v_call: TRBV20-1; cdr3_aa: CSARTTGGSPTLVYEQYF; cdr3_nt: TGCAGTGCTAGAACTACTGGAGGGAGCCCTACTCTTGTCTACGAGCAGTACTTC
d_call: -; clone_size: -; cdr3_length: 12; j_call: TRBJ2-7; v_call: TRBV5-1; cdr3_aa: CASSLDNYEQYF; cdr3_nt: TGCGCCAGCAGCTTGGATAACTACGAGCAGTACTTC
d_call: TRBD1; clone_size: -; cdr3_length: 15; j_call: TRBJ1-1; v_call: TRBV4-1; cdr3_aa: CASSPWGQGNTEAFF; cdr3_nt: TGCGCCAGCAGCCCCTGGGGACAGGGAAACACTGAAGCTTTCTTT
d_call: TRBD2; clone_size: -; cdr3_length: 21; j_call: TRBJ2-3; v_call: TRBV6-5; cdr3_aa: CASSYQLGGILAGASTDTQYF; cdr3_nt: TGTGCCAGCAGTTACCAATTAGGGGGAATACTAGCGGGGGCCAGCACAGATACGCAGTATTTT
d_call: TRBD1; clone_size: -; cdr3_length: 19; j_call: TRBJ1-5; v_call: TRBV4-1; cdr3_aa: CASSQDDPIRGLINQPQHF; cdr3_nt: TGCGCCAGCAGCCAAGATGACCCAATCAGGGGGCTGATCAATCAGCCCCAGCATTTT
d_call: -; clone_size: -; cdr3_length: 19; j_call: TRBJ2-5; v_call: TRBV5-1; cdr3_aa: CASSSRPTTGGSLQETQYF; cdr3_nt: TGCGCCAGCAGCTCACGACCCACAACAGGCGGATCCCTCCAAGAGACCCAGTACTTC
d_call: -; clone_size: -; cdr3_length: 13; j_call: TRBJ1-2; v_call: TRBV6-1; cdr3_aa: CASSETRGGGYTF; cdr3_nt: TGTGCCAGCAGTGAAACTCGGGGTGGAGGCTACACCTTC
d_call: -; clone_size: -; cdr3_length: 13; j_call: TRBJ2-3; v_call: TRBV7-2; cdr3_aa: CASSSIVTDTQYF; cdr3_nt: TGTGCCAGCAGCTCCATTGTCACGGATACGCAGTATTTT
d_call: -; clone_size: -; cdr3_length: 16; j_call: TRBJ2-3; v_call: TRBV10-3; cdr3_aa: CAISEPEGRGTDTQYF; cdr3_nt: TGTGCCATCAGTGAGCCGGAGGGACGGGGGACAGATACGCAGTATTTT
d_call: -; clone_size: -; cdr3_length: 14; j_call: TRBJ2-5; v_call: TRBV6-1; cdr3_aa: CASRAHTTGETQYF; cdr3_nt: TGTGCCAGCAGGGCTCACACAACTGGAGAGACCCAGTACTTC
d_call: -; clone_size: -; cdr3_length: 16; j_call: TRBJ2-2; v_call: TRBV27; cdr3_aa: CASSLLSGSNTGELFF; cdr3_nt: TGTGCCAGCAGTTTATTGTCTGGGTCTAACACCGGGGAGCTGTTTTTT
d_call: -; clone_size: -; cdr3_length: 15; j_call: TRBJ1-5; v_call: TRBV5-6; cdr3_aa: CASSPRGGSNQPQHF; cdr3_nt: TGTGCCAGCAGCCCCCGGGGAGGGAGCAATCAGCCCCAGCATTTT
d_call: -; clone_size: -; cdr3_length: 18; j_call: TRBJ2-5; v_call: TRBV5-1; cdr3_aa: CASSLEGAATLFQETQYF; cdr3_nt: TGCGCCAGCAGCTTGGAAGGGGCGGCCACTCTTTTTCAAGAGACCCAGTACTTC
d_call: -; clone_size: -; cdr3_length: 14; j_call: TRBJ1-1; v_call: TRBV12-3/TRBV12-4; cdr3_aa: CASSIWDLNTEAFF; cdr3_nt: TGTGCCAGCAGTATCTGGGACCTAAACACTGAAGCTTTCTTT
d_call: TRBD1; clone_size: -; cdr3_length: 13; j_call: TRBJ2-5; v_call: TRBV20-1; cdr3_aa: CSAHDRGQETQYF; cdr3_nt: TGCAGTGCCCACGACAGGGGACAAGAGACCCAGTACTTC
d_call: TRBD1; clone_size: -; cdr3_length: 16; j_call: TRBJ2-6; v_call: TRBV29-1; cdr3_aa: CSVTGTGPSGANVLTF; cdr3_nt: TGCAGCGTGACCGGGACAGGGCCCTCTGGGGCCAACGTCCTGACTTTC
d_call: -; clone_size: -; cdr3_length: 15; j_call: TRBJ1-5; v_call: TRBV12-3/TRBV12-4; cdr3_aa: CASTLSAGSNQPQHF; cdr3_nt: TGTGCCAGCACCTTATCGGCGGGGAGCAATCAGCCCCAGCATTTT
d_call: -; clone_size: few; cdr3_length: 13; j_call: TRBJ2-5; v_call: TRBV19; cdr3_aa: CASSGGRQETQYF; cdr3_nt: TGTGCCAGTAGCGGGGGCCGTCAAGAGACCCAGTACTTC
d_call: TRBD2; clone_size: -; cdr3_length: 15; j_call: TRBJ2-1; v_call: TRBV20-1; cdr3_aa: CSASPSTSFDNEQFF; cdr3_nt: TGCAGTGCTAGTCCCTCGACTAGCTTCGACAATGAGCAGTTCTTC
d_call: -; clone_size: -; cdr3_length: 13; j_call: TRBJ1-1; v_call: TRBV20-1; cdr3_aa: CSARDRLNTEAFF; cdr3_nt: TGCAGTGCTAGAGATCGACTTAACACTGAAGCTTTCTTT
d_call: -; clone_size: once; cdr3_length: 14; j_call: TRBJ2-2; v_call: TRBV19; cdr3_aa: CASTPPIRAGELFF; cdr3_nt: TGTGCCAGTACCCCCCCAATAAGGGCCGGGGAGCTGTTTTTT
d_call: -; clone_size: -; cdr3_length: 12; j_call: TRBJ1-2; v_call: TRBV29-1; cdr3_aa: CSVEAGPGSYTF; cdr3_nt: TGCAGCGTTGAAGCAGGCCCCGGAAGCTACACCTTC
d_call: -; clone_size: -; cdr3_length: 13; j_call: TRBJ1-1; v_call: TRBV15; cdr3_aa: CATSRDHSTEAFF; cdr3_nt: TGTGCCACCAGCAGAGATCACTCCACTGAAGCTTTCTTT
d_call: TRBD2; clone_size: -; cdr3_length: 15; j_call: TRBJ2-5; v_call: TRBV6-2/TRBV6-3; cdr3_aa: CASSYHPSGQETQYF; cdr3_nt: TGTGCCAGCAGTTACCATCCTAGCGGCCAAGAGACCCAGTACTTC
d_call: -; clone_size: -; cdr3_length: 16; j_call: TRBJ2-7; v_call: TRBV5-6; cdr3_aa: CAGNSADIGGRYEQYF; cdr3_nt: TGTGCCGGCAACTCAGCAGACATCGGGGGGCGGTACGAGCAGTACTTC
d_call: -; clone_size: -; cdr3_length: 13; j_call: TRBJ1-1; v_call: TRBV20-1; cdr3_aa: CSAPRGVRTEAFF; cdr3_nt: TGCAGTGCCCCGAGGGGAGTCCGAACTGAAGCTTTCTTT
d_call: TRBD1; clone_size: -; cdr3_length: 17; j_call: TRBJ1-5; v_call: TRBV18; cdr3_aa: CASSPLGTGGSNQPQHF; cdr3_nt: TGTGCCAGCTCACCCCTGGGGACAGGGGGAAGCAATCAGCCCCAGCATTTT
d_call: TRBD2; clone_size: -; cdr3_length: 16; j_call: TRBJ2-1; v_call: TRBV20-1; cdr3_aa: CSATPPTQRGGNEQFF; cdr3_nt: TGCAGTGCTACGCCCCCCACACAGCGGGGCGGTAATGAGCAGTTCTTC
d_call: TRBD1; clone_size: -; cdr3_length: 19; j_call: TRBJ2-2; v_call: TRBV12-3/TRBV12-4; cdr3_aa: CASTPARQGVQTNTGELFF; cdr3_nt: TGTGCCAGCACCCCGGCCCGGCAGGGGGTGCAAACGAACACCGGGGAGCTGTTTTTT
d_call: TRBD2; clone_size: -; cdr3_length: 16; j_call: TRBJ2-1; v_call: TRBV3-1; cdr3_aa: CASSRGTSVGYNEQFF; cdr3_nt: TGTGCCAGCAGCCGCGGGACTAGCGTCGGCTACAATGAGCAGTTCTTC
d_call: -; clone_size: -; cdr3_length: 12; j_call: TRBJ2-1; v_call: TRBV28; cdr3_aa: CASSPRGLDRFF; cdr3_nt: TGTGCCAGCAGTCCCCGGGGACTTGATCGGTTCTTC
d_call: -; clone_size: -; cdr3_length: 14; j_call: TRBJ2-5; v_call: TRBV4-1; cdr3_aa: CASQAKEGIQTQYF; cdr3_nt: TGCGCCAGCCAAGCCAAGGAGGGCATACAGACCCAGTACTTC